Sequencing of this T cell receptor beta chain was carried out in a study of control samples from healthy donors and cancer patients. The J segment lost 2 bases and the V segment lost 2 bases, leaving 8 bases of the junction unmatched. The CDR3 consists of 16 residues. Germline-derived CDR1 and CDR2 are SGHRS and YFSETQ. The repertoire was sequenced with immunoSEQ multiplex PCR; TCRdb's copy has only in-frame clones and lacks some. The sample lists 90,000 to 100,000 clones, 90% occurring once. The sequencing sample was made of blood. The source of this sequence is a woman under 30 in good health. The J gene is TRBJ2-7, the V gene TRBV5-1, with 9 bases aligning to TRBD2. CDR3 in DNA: TGCGCCAGCAGCTTAGATAGCGGGGGTATGACCTACGAGCAGTACTTC. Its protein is CASSLDSGGMTYEQYF.